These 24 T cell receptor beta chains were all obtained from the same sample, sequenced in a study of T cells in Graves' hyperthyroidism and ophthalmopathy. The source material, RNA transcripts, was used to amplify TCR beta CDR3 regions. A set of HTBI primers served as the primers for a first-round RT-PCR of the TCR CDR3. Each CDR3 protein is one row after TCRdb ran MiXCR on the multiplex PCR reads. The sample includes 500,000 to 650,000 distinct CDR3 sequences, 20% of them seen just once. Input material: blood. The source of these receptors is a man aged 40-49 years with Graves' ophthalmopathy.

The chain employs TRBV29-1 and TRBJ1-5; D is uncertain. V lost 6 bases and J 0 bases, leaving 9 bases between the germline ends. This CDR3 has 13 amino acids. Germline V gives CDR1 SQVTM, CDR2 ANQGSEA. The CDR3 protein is CSVRENSNQPQHF. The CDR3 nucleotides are TGCAGCGTGAGAGAAAATAGCAATCAGCCCCAGCATTTT.

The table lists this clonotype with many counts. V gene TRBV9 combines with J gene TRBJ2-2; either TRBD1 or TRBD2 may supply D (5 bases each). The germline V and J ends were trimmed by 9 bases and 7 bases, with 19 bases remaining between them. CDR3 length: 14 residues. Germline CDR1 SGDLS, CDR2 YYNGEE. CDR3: CATHPGTDSGELFF. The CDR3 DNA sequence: TGTGCCACTCACCCTGGGACCGACAGCGGGGAGCTGTTTTTT. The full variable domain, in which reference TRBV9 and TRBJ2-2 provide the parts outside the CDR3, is DSGVTQTPKHLITATGQRVTLRCSPRSGDLSVYWYQQSLDQGLQFLIQYYNGEERAKGNILERFSAQQFPDLHSELNLSSLELGDSALYFCATHPGTDSGELFFGEGSRLTVL.

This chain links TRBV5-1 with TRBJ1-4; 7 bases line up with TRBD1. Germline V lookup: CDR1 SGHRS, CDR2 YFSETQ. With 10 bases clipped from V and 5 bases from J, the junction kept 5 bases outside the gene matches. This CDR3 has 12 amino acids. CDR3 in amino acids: CASGRGNEKLFF. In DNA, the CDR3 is TGCGCCTCGGGCAGGGGGAATGAAAAACTGTTTTTT.

The CDR3 spells CAGGTGDSPLHF. CDR3 nucleotide sequence: TGTGCCGGAGGGACAGGCGATTCACCCCTCCACTTT. The gene calls are TRBV3-1 and TRBJ1-6; 8 bases line up with TRBD1. The CDR3 spans 12 residues. CDR1 is LGHDT, CDR2 YNNKEL, per germline (reference sequence). V was pared by 11 bases and J by 8 bases, with 5 bases of the junction left unmatched. The complete variable domain, with remaining parts taken from reference TRBV3-1 and TRBJ1-6, reads DTAVSQTPKYLVTQMGNDKSIKCEQNLGHDTMYWYKQDSKKFLKIMFSYNNKELIINETVPNRFSPKSPDKAHLNLHINSLELGDSAVYFCAGGTGDSPLHFGNGTRLTVT.

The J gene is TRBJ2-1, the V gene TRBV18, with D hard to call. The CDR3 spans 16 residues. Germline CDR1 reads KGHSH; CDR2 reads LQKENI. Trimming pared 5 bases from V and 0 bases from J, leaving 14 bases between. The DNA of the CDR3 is TGTGCCAGCTCAAGTAACGGGCCAAGCTCCTACAATGAGCAGTTCTTC. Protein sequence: CASSSNGPSSYNEQFF.

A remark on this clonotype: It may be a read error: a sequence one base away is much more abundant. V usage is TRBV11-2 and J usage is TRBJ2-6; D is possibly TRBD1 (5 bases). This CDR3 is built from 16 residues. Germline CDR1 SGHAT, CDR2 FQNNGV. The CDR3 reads CASSSVKTSGANALTF. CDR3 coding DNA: TGTGCCAGCAGCTCGGTGAAGACATCTGGGGCCAACGCCCTGACTTTC. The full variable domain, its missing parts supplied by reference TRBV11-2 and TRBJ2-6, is EAGVAQSPRYKIIEKRQSVAFWCNPISGHATLYWYQQILGQGPKLLIQFQNNGVVDDSQLPKDRFSAERLKGVDSTLKIQPAKLEDSAVYLCASSSVKTSGANALTFGAGSRLTVL.

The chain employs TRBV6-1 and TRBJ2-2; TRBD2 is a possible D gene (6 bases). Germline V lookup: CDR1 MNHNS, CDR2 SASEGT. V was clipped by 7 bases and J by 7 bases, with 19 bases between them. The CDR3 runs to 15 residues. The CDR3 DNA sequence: TGTGCCAGCACGGAGGGGCCCCGCTTAATCGGGGAGCTGTTTTTT. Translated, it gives CASTEGPRLIGELFF.

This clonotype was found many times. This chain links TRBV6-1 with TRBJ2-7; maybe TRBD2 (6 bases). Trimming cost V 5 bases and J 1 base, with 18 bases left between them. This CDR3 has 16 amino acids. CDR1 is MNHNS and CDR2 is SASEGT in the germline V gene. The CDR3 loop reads CASSPGGGGRSYEQYF. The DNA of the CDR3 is TGTGCCAGCAGTCCCGGCGGTGGAGGGCGGTCCTACGAGCAGTACTTC.

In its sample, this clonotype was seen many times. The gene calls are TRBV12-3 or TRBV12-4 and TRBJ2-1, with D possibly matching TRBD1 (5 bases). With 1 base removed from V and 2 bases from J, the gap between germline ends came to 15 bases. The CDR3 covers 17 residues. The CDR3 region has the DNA TGTGCCAGCAGTTTAGGGCGGCAGGGTAGCACCTACAATGAGCAGTTCTTC. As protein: CASSLGRQGSTYNEQFF.

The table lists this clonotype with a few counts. The CDR3 DNA sequence: TGTGCCAGCAGTATAGGGGGCAATGAGCAGTTCTTC. Its protein product is CASSIGGNEQFF. The V gene is TRBV6-2 or TRBV6-3, the J gene TRBJ2-1, with a possible D match to TRBD1 (6 bases). The length of the CDR3 is 12 residues. Germline V gene lookup returns CDR1 MNHEY and CDR2 SVGEGT. The V and J ends lost 5 bases and 6 bases respectively, with 8 bases between them.

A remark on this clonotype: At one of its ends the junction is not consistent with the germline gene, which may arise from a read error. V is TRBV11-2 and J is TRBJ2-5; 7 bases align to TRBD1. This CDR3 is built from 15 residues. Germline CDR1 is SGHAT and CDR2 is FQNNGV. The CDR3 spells CASSIEGASSATQYF. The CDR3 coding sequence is TGTGCCAGCAGCATAGAGGGGGCGTCCTCTGCGACCCAGTACTTC.

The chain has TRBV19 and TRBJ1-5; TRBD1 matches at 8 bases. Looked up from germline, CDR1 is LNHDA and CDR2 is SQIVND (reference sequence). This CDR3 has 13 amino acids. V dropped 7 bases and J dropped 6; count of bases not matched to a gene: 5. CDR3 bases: TGTGCCAGTACGGACAGGGAGGCTCAGCCCCAGCATTTT. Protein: CASTDREAQPQHF.

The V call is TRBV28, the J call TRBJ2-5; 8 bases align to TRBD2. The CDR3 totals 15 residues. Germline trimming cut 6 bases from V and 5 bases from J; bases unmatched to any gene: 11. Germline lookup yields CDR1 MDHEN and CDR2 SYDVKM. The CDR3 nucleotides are TGTGCCAGCAGGGCGGAGGTAGCGGGGTGGGAGACCCAGTACTTC. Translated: CASRAEVAGWETQYF. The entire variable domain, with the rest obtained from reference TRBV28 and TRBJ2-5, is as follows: DVKVTQSSRYLVKRTGEKVFLECVQDMDHENMFWYRQDPGLGLRLIYFSYDVKMKEKGDIPEGYSVSREKKERFSLILESASTNQTSMYLCASRAEVAGWETQYFGPGTRLLVL.

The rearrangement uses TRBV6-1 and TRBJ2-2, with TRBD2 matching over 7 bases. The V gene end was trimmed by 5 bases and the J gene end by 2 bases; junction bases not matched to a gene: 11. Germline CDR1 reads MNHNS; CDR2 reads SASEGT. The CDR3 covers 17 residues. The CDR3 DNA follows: TGTGCCAGCAGTCCCTTTGATGGGAGGGCCAACACCGGGGAGCTGTTTTTT. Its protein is CASSPFDGRANTGELFF.

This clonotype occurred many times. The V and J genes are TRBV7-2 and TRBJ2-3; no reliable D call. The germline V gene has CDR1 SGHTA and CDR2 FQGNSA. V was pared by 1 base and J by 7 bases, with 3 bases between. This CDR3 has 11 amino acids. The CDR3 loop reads CASSLEHTQYF. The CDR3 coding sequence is TGTGCCAGCAGCTTAGAACATACGCAGTATTTT.

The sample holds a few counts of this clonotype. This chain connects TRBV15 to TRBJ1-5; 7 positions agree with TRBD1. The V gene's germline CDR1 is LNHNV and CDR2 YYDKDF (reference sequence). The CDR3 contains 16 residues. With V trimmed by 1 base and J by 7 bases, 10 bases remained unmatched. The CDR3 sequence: CATSRAGQAPRQPQHF. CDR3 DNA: TGTGCCACCAGCAGAGCCGGACAGGCCCCCAGGCAGCCCCAGCATTTT.

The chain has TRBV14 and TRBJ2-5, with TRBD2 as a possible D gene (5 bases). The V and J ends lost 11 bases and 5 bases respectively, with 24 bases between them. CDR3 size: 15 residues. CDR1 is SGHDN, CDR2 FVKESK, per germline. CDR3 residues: CALPHMIGGRETQYF. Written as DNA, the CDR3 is TGTGCCTTACCCCATATGATAGGAGGAAGGGAGACCCAGTACTTC.

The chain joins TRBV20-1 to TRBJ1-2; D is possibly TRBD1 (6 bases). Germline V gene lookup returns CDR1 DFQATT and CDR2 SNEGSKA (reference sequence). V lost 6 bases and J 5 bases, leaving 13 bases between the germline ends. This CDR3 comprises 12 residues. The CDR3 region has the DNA TGCAGTGCGGAGGCAGGGGATTATGGCTACACCTTC. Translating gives CSAEAGDYGYTF.

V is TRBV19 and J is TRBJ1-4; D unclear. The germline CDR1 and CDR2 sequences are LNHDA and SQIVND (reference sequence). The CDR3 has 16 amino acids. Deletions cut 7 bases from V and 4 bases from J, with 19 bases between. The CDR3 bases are TGTGCCAGTAAGGAAAGGGTTCATGCCCTTAATGAAAAACTGTTTTTT. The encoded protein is CASKERVHALNEKLFF.

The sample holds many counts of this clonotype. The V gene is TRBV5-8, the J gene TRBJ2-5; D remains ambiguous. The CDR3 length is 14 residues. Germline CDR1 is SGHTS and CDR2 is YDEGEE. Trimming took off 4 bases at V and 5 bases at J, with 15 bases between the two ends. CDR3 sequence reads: CASSLPTAGETQYF. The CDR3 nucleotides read TGTGCCAGCAGCCTGCCGACGGCCGGGGAGACCCAGTACTTC. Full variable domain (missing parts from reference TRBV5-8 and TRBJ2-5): EAGVTQSPTHLIKTRGQQATLRCSPISGHTSVYWYQQALGLGLQFLLWYDEGEERNRGNFPPRFSGRQFPNYSSELNVNALELEDSALYLCASSLPTAGETQYFGPGTRLLVL.

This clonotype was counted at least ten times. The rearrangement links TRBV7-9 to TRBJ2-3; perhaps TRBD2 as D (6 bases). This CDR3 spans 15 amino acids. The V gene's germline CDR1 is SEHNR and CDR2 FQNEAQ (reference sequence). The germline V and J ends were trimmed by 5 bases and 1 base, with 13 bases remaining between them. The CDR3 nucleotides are TGTGCCAGCAGCCCCTATACGGGAGGCACAGATACGCAGTATTTT. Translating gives CASSPYTGGTDTQYF.

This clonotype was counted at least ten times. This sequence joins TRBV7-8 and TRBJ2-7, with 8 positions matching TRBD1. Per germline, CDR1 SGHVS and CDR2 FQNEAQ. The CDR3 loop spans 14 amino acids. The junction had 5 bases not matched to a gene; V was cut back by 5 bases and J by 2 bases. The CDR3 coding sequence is TGTGCCAGCAGCGAACAGGGGGGCCCCTACGAGCAGTACTTC. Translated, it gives CASSEQGGPYEQYF.

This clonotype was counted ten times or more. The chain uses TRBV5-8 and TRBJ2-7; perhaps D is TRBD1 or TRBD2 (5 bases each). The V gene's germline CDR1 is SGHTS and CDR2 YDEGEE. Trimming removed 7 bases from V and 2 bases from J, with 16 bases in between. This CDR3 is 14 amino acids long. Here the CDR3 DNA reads TGTGCCAGCTCGCGGGCTGGGGGTGCCTACGAGCAGTACTTC. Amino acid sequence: CASSRAGGAYEQYF.

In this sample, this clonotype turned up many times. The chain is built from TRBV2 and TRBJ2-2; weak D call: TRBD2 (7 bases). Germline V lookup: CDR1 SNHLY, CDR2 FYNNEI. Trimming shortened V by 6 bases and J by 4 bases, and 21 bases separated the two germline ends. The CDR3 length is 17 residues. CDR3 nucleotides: TGTGCCAGCAGAGCTCGGGGGGCCACCCAGCTCACCGGGGAGCTGTTTTTT. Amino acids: CASRARGATQLTGELFF.